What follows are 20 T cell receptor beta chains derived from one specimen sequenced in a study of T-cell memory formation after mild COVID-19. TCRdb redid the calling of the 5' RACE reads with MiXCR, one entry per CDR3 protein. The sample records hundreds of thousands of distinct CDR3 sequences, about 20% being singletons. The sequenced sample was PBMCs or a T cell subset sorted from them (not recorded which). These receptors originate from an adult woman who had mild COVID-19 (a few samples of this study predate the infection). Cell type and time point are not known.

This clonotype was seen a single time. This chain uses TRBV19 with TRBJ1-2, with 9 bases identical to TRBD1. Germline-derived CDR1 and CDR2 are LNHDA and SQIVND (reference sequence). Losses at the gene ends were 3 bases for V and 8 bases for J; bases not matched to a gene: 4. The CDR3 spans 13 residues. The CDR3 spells CASSIGTGYGYTF. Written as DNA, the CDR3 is TGTGCCAGTAGTATTGGGACAGGGTACGGCTACACCTTC.

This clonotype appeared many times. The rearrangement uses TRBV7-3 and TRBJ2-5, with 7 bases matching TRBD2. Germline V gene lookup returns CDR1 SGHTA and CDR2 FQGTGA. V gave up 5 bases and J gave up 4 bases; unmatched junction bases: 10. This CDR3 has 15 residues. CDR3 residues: CASSPGEGRIETQYF. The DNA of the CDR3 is TGTGCCAGCAGCCCCGGGGAGGGGAGGATAGAGACCCAGTACTTC.

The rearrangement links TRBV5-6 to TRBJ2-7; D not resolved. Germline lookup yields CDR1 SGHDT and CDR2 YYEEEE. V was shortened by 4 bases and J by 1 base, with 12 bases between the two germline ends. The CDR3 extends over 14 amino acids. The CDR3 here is CASSLQMLSYEQYF. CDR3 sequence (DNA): TGTGCCAGCAGCCTCCAAATGCTATCCTACGAGCAGTACTTC.

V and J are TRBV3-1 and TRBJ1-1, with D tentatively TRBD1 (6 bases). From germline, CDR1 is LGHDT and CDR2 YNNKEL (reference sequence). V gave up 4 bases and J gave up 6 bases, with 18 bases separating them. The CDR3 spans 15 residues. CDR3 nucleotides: TGTGCCAGCAGCCCACCGGACAGAGGGGGGTCTGAAGCTTTCTTT. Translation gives CASSPPDRGGSEAFF.

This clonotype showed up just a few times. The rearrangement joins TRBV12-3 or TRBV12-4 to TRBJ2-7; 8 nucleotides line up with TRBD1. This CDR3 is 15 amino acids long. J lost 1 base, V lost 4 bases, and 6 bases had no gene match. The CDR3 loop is CASSSNRQGSYEQYF. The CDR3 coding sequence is TGTGCCAGCAGTTCCAACAGACAGGGGTCCTACGAGCAGTACTTC.

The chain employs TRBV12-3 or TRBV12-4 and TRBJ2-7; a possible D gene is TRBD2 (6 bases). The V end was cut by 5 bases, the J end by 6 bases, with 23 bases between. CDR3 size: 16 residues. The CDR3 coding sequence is TGTGCCAGCAGTCCAGAGACCGGGACTCCCGGGGGCGAGCAGTACTTC. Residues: CASSPETGTPGGEQYF.

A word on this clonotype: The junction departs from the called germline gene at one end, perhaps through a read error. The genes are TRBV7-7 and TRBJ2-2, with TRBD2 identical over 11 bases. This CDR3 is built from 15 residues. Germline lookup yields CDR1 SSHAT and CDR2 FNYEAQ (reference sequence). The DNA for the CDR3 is TGTGCTAGCAGCAAAGTAGCGGGAGGGCCCGGGGAGCTGTTTTTT. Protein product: CASSKVAGGPGELFF.

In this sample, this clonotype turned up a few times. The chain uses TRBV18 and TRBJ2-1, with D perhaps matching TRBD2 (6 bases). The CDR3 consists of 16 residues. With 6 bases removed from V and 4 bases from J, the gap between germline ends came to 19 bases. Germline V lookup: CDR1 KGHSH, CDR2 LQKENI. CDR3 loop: CASSPGRGTLYNEQFF. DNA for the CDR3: TGTGCCAGCTCGCCGGGGCGGGGAACCCTATACAATGAGCAGTTCTTC.

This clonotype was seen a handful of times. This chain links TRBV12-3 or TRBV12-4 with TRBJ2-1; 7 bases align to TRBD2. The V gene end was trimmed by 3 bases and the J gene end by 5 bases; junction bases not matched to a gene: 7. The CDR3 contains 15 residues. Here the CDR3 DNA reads TGTGCCAGCAGTTTTGGAGGGAGGGCTGACAATGAGCAGTTCTTC. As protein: CASSFGGRADNEQFF.

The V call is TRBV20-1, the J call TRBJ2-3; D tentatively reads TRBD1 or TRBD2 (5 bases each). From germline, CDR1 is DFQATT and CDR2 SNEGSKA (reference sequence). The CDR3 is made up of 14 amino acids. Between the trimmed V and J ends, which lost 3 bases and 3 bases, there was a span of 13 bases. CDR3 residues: CSARTRGRTDTQYF. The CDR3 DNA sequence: TGCAGTGCTAGGACGAGGGGCCGAACAGATACGCAGTATTTT.

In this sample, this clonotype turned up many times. CDR3 sequence reads: CASSLGIYEQFF. In DNA form, the CDR3 reads TGCGCCAGCAGCTTGGGGATCTATGAGCAGTTCTTC. The chain is built from TRBV5-1 and TRBJ2-1; D uncertain. Trimming removed 0 bases from V and 8 bases from J, with 6 bases in between. This CDR3 region has 12 residues. Per germline, CDR1 SGHRS and CDR2 YFSETQ.

CDR3 sequence: CASSLAESTQTRSYEQYF. CDR3 in DNA: TGTGCCAGCAGCTTAGCCGAGAGCACTCAGACAAGATCCTACGAGCAGTACTTC. V is TRBV7-9 and J is TRBJ2-7, with D unclear. CDR3 length: 18 residues. Between the trimmed V and J ends, which lost 0 bases and 1 base, there was a span of 19 bases. CDR1 is SEHNR and CDR2 is FQNEAQ in the germline V gene (reference sequence). The full variable domain, completed using reference TRBV7-9 and TRBJ2-7, is DTGVSQNPRHKITKRGQNVTFRCDPISEHNRLYWYRQTLGQGPEFLTYFQNEAQLEKSRLLSDRFSAERPKGSFSTLEIQRTEQGDSAMYLCASSLAESTQTRSYEQYFGPGTRLTVT.

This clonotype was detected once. The CDR3 spells CASSWGEGEAFF. The CDR3 nucleotides read TGTGCCAGTAGCTGGGGAGAGGGTGAAGCTTTCTTT. The chain recombines TRBV19 with TRBJ1-1; D is uncertain. The V gene lost 6 bases and the J gene lost 7 bases, with 12 bases spanning the gap. The CDR3 is 12 residues long. Germline CDR1 reads LNHDA; CDR2 reads SQIVND (reference sequence).

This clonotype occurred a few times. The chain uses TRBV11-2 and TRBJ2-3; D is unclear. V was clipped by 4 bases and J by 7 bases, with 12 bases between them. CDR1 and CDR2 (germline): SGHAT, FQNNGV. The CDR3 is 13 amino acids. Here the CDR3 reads CASSSDPTNTQYF. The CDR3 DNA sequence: TGTGCCAGCAGCTCGGACCCGACGAATACGCAGTATTTT.

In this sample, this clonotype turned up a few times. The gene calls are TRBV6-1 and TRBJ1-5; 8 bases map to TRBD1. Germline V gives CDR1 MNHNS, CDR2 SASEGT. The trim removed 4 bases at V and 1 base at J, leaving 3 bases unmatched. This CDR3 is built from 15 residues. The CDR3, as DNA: TGTGCCAGCAGTGTCGGACAGGGCAGCAATCAGCCCCAGCATTTT. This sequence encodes CASSVGQGSNQPQHF.

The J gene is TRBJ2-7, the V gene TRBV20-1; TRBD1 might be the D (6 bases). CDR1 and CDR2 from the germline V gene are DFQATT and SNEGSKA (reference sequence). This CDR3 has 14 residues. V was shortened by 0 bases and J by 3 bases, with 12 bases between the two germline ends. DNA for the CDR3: TGCAGTGCTAGAGATCGCAGCAGGGGCTACGAGCAGTACTTC. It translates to CSARDRSRGYEQYF.

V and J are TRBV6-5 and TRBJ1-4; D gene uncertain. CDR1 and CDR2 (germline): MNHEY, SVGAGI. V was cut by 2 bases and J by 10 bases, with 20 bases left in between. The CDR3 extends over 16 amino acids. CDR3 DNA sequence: TGTGCCAGCAGTTACAGCCCGGCGGGCCACGGCGGAAAACTGTTTTTT. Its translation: CASSYSPAGHGGKLFF.

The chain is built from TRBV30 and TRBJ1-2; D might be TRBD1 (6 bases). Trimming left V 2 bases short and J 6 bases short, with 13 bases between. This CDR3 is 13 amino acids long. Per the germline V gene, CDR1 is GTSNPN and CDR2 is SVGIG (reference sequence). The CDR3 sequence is CAWSLDRSNGYTF. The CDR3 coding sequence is TGTGCCTGGAGTCTCGACAGGTCGAATGGCTACACCTTC.

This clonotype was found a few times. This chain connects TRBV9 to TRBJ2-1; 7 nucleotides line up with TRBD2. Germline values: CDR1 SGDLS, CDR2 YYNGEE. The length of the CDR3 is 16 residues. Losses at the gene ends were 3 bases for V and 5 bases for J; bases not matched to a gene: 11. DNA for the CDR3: TGTGCCAGCAGCGGCGGTTTGGGGGAGGGTGACAATGAGCAGTTCTTC. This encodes CASSGGLGEGDNEQFF.

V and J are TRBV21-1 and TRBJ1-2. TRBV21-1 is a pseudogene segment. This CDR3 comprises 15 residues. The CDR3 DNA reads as TGTGCCAGCAGCAAAGGAGCGGGGGGGGACTATGGCTACACCTTC. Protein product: CASSKGAGGDYGYTF.